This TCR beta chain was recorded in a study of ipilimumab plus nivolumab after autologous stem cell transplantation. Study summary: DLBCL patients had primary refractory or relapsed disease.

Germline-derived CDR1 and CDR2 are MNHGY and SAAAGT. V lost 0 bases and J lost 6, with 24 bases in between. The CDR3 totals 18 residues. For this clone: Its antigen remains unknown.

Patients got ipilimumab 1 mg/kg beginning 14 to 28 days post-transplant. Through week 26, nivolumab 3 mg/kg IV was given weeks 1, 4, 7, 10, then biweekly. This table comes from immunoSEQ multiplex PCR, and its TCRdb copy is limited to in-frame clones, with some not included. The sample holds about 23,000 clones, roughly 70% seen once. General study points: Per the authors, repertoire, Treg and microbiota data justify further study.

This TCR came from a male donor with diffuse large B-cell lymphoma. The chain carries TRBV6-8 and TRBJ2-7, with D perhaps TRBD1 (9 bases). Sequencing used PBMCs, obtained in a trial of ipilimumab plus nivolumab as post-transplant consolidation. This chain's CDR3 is CASSYSGQGSGLGGEQYF. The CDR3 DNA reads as TGTGCCAGCAGTTACTCTGGACAGGGGTCGGGACTAGGCGGCGAGCAGTACTTC.